Listed below are T cell receptor beta chains from one sample, sequenced in a study of shared clonotypes between healthy human individuals. Sequenced by immunoSEQ multiplex PCR; TCRdb stores in-frame clones only, minus some. The sample shows millions of clones, roughly 94% of them seen only once. Sequenced material: naive CD4+ T cells sorted from blood. The receptors derive from a man aged 18 to 29 in good health. The CDR3 runs from the conserved cysteine through the conserved F or W. The D gene is left open where the match is weak. Size values are once, few and many counts, or a class for expanded clones, and some rows have none.

V: TRBV18
size: .
D: .
J: TRBJ2-5
DNA: TGTGCCAGCTCACCACCCGGCCTCCAAGAGACCCAGTACTTC
CDR3: CASSPPGLQETQYF

V: TRBV4-1
size: .
D: TRBD2
J: TRBJ2-7
DNA: TGCGCCAGCAGCCAAAAGGCTAGCGGGAGGGGCTACGAGCAGTACTTC
CDR3: CASSQKASGRGYEQYF

V: TRBV29-1
size: .
D: .
J: TRBJ2-3
DNA: TGCAGCGTTCCTACAGATACGCAGTATTTT
CDR3: CSVPTDTQYF

V: TRBV6-5
size: .
D: TRBD1
J: TRBJ2-4
DNA: TGTGCCAGCAGTGGACAGGGGGGGGCGGGCATTCAGTACTTC
CDR3: CASSGQGGAGIQYF

V: TRBV30
size: .
D: .
J: TRBJ2-2
DNA: TGTGCCTGGAGTGATGGACTGAACACCGGGGAGCTGTTTTTT
CDR3: CAWSDGLNTGELFF

V: TRBV27
size: .
D: .
J: TRBJ1-6
DNA: TGTGCCAGCAGTTTAAAGGGACCCGGGTTAGGCGGCTCACCCCTCCACTTT
CDR3: CASSLKGPGLGGSPLHF

V: TRBV6-1
size: .
D: .
J: TRBJ1-5
DNA: TGTGCCAGCAGTGATCCATCCAGTCAGGGTGGGTCGGATCAGCCCCAGCATTTT
CDR3: CASSDPSSQGGSDQPQHF

V: TRBV2
size: .
D: .
J: TRBJ2-3
DNA: TGTGCGATCCGGGACCGAACACATGGAACGCAGTATTTT
CDR3: CAIRDRTHGTQYF

V: TRBV4-2
size: once
D: TRBD1
J: TRBJ1-4
DNA: TGTGCCAGCAGCCGGGACAGGGGCAATGAAAAACTGTTTTTT
CDR3: CASSRDRGNEKLFF

V: TRBV4-3
size: .
D: .
J: TRBJ2-6
DNA: TGCGCCAGCAGCCAGGAACAGTCTGGGGCCAACGTCCTGACTTTC
CDR3: CASSQEQSGANVLTF

V: TRBV18
size: .
D: TRBD2
J: TRBJ2-1
DNA: TGTGCCAGCTCACCACGGGGACTAGCGGGAGGGGCCTACAATGAGCAGTTCTTC
CDR3: CASSPRGLAGGAYNEQFF

V: TRBV6-1
size: .
D: TRBD2
J: TRBJ2-1
DNA: TGTGCCAGCAGAGAAGAAGGGACTAGCGGGAGTATCTACAATGAGCAGTTCTTC
CDR3: CASREEGTSGSIYNEQFF

V: TRBV15
size: .
D: .
J: TRBJ1-4
DNA: TGTGCCACCAGCAGAGATACAAAGAGGACGGATGAAAAACTGTTTTTT
CDR3: CATSRDTKRTDEKLFF

V: TRBV18
size: .
D: .
J: TRBJ1-1
DNA: TGTGCCAGCTCACCATCAGGAGGGGGGAACACTGAAGCTTTCTTT
CDR3: CASSPSGGGNTEAFF

V: TRBV6-1
size: once
D: .
J: TRBJ1-4
DNA: TGTGCCAGCAGATGGGACTTGGGATCAAATGAAAAACTGTTTTTT
CDR3: CASRWDLGSNEKLFF

V: TRBV5-4
size: .
D: TRBD2
J: TRBJ2-5
DNA: TGTGCCAGCAGCTTTCAATTGGGAGGGAAAGAGACCCAGTACTTC
CDR3: CASSFQLGGKETQYF

V: TRBV7-6
size: .
D: TRBD2
J: TRBJ2-7
DNA: TGTGCCAGCAGCTCTGGACTAGCGGGCGGCGAGCAGTACTTC
CDR3: CASSSGLAGGEQYF

V: TRBV5-6
size: once
D: .
J: TRBJ1-6
DNA: TGTGCCAGCAGCTTGAATGGAAAGGGGTCACCCCTCCACTTT
CDR3: CASSLNGKGSPLHF

V: TRBV5-4
size: .
D: .
J: TRBJ1-1
DNA: TGTGCCAGCACCGCCGGGGCGGAGCGAAGGACGGAGCGAAACTTT
CDR3: CASTAGAERRTERNF

V: TRBV5-1
size: .
D: .
J: TRBJ2-7
DNA: TGCGCCAGCAGCTTGGCCGTTGACCGGGGGTCCCACCCCCCCGAGCAGTACTTC
CDR3: CASSLAVDRGSHPPEQYF

V: TRBV2
size: .
D: .
J: TRBJ2-5
DNA: TGTGCCAGCAGTGAAGTGGGGGCTCGGCAAGAGACCCAGTACTTC
CDR3: CASSEVGARQETQYF

V: TRBV28
size: .
D: .
J: TRBJ2-2
DNA: TGTGCCAGCATCGCGGTCGGCACCGGGGAGCTGTTTTTT
CDR3: CASIAVGTGELFF

V: TRBV10-3
size: .
D: TRBD1
J: TRBJ2-1
DNA: TGTGCCATCAGTGAGTCGTCGTCGGACAGGGGGTTCCTTTCCTACAATGAGCAGTTCTTC
CDR3: CAISESSSDRGFLSYNEQFF

V: TRBV7-9
size: .
D: TRBD2
J: TRBJ2-7
DNA: TGTGCCAGCAGCCAAGGGACTAGCCACGAGCAGTACTTC
CDR3: CASSQGTSHEQYF

V: TRBV5-4
size: .
D: TRBD1
J: TRBJ1-1
DNA: TGTGCCAGCAGCGCTACAGGGGAAAGGAACACTGAAGCTTTCTTT
CDR3: CASSATGERNTEAFF

V: TRBV7-9
size: .
D: .
J: TRBJ2-5
DNA: TGTGCCAGCAGCTTATCAGAGACCCAGTACTTC
CDR3: CASSLSETQYF

V: TRBV5-1
size: .
D: .
J: TRBJ2-2
DNA: TGCGCCAGCAGCTTGGCATCGAGCTACACCGGGGAGCTGTTTTTT
CDR3: CASSLASSYTGELFF

V: TRBV9
size: .
D: TRBD2
J: TRBJ2-5
DNA: TGTGCCAGCAGCGTAGCTACGGCTAGCGGGAGATCAGAGACCCAGTACTTC
CDR3: CASSVATASGRSETQYF

V: TRBV6-1
size: .
D: .
J: TRBJ2-7
DNA: TGTGCCAGCTCCCTAGTAGGTGGGCACTCCTACGAGCAGTACTTC
CDR3: CASSLVGGHSYEQYF

V: TRBV4-3
size: .
D: .
J: TRBJ2-1
DNA: TGCGCCAGCAGCCTTTCCGTTGACGCCTACAATGAGCAGTTCTTC
CDR3: CASSLSVDAYNEQFF

V: TRBV27
size: .
D: .
J: TRBJ1-1
DNA: TGTGCCAGCAGTTTGGAGGGGGGCACTGAAGCTTTCTTT
CDR3: CASSLEGGTEAFF

V: TRBV7-7
size: .
D: TRBD1
J: TRBJ1-4
DNA: TGTGCTAGCAGCCCAGGGACAGGGGGACGGGAAAAACTGTTTTTT
CDR3: CASSPGTGGREKLFF

V: TRBV12-5
size: .
D: TRBD1
J: TRBJ1-1
DNA: TGTGCTAGTGGACCGGGACAGTCACGCACTGAAGCTTTCTTT
CDR3: CASGPGQSRTEAFF

V: TRBV2
size: .
D: TRBD2
J: TRBJ2-3
DNA: TGTGCCAGCAGTGGAGGGAGCGGGAGATCAGATACGCAGTATTTT
CDR3: CASSGGSGRSDTQYF

V: TRBV7-9
size: .
D: TRBD1
J: TRBJ1-4
DNA: TGTGCCAGCAGCGCAGGGGGTGGGAATGAAAAACTGTTTTTT
CDR3: CASSAGGGNEKLFF

V: TRBV7-2
size: .
D: .
J: TRBJ2-7
DNA: TGTGCCAGCAGCTTTGGGCCGGGCGAGCAGTACTTC
CDR3: CASSFGPGEQYF

V: TRBV20-1
size: .
D: .
J: TRBJ1-2
DNA: TGCAGTGTAGGCTATGGCTACACCTTC
CDR3: CSVGYGYTF

V: TRBV7-3
size: .
D: TRBD1
J: TRBJ1-1
DNA: TGTGCCAGCAGCGGAAACAGGGGAACTGAAGCTTTCTTT
CDR3: CASSGNRGTEAFF

V: TRBV6-5
size: once
D: TRBD1
J: TRBJ1-6
DNA: TGTGCCAGCAGTTCCATGCGGACAGGGGTTAATTCACCCCTCCACTTT
CDR3: CASSSMRTGVNSPLHF

V: TRBV5-1
size: .
D: TRBD2
J: TRBJ2-3
DNA: TGCGCCAGCAGCGGGACTAGCGGGAGGGCATCAGATACGCAGTATTTT
CDR3: CASSGTSGRASDTQYF

V: TRBV27
size: .
D: .
J: TRBJ1-1
DNA: TGTGCCAGCAGTTTAGGTCGGGCTAACACTGAAGCTTTCTTT
CDR3: CASSLGRANTEAFF

V: TRBV4-1
size: once
D: TRBD1
J: TRBJ1-2
DNA: TGCGCCAGCAGCCAAGCAACAGGGGGGAACTATGGCTACACCTTC
CDR3: CASSQATGGNYGYTF

V: TRBV18
size: .
D: TRBD1
J: TRBJ2-7
DNA: TGTGCCAGCTCAGGAGCCGGGACAGCTACCTACGAGCAGTACTTC
CDR3: CASSGAGTATYEQYF

V: TRBV30
size: .
D: TRBD1
J: TRBJ1-2
DNA: TGTGCCTGGAGTGAAGGGGACAGTCTGACTTATGGCTACACCTTC
CDR3: CAWSEGDSLTYGYTF

V: TRBV18
size: .
D: TRBD1
J: TRBJ1-1
DNA: TGTGCCAGCTCAGGTCCCGGGACAGAGAACACTGAAGCTTTCTTT
CDR3: CASSGPGTENTEAFF

V: TRBV6-1
size: .
D: .
J: TRBJ2-7
DNA: TGTGCCAGCATTGAGACGAGCGAGCAGTACTTC
CDR3: CASIETSEQYF

V: TRBV10-3
size: .
D: TRBD1
J: TRBJ2-6
DNA: TGTGCCATCAGTGGGACTTGGACAGGGACTGCAGGGGCCAACGTCCTGACTTTC
CDR3: CAISGTWTGTAGANVLTF

V: TRBV5-6
size: .
D: TRBD2
J: TRBJ2-1
DNA: TGTGCCAGCAGTTTTAGGACTAGCGGGATCGGTGAGCAGTTCTTC
CDR3: CASSFRTSGIGEQFF

V: TRBV18
size: .
D: TRBD2
J: TRBJ2-7
DNA: TGTGCCAGCTCGCACACCCAGTCGGGACTAGCGGGAGGTACGGCCTACGAGCAGTACTTC
CDR3: CASSHTQSGLAGGTAYEQYF

V: TRBV18
size: .
D: TRBD1
J: TRBJ1-1
DNA: TGTGCCAGCAGCGGAAAAGGGACAGGGGACACTGAAGCTTTCTTT
CDR3: CASSGKGTGDTEAFF